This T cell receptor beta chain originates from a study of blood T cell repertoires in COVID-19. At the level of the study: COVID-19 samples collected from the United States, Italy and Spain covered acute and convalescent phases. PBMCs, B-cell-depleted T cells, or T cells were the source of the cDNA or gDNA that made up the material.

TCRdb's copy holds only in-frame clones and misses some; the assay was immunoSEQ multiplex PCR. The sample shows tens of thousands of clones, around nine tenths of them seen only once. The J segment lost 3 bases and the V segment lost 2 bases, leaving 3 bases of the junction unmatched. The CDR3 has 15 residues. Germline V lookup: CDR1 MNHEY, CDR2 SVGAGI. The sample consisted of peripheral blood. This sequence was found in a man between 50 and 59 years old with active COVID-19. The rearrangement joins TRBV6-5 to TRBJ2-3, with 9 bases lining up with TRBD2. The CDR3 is CASSYGTSGTDTQYF. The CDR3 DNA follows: TGTGCCAGCAGTTACGGTACTAGCGGGACAGATACGCAGTATTTT.